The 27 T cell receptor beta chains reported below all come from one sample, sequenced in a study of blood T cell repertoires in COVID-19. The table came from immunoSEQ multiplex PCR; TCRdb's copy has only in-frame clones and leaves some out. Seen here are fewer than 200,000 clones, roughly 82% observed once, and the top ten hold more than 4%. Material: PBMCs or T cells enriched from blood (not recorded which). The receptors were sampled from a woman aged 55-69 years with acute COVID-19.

CDR3 amino acids: CASRLVRDRDTF. The CDR3 nucleotides read TGTGCCAGCAGGCTAGTCCGGGACAGGGACACCTTC. The chain is built from TRBV7-9 and TRBJ1-2; 9 bases agree with TRBD1. Germline-derived CDR1 and CDR2 are SEHNR and FQNEAQ (reference sequence). The CDR3 spans 12 residues. V lost 6 bases to trimming and J lost 12 bases; unmatched junction nucleotides: 8.

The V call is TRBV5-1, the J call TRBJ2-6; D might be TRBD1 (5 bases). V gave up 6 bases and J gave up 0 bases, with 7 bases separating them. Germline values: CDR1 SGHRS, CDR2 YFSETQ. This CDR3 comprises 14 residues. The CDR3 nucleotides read TGCGCCAGCATTGACAGCTCTGGGGCCAACGTCCTGACTTTC. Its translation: CASIDSSGANVLTF.

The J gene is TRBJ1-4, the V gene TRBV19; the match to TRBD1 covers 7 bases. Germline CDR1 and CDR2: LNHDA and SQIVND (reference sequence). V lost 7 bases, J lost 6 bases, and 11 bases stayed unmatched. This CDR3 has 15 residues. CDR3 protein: CASNQWGQGDEKLFF. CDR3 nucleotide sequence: TGTGCCAGTAATCAGTGGGGGCAGGGGGATGAAAAACTGTTTTTT.

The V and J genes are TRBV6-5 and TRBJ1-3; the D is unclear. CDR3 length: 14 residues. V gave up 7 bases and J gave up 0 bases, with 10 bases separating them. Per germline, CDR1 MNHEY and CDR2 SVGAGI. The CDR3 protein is CASKRPDSGNTIYF. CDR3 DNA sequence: TGTGCCAGCAAGAGGCCGGACTCTGGAAACACCATATATTTT.

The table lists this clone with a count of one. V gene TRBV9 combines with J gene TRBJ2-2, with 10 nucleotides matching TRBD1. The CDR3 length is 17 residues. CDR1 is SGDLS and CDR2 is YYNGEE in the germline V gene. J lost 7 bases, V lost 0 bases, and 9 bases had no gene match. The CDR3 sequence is CASSVASPGQGNGELFF. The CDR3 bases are TGTGCCAGCAGCGTAGCGTCCCCGGGACAGGGGAACGGGGAGCTGTTTTTT.

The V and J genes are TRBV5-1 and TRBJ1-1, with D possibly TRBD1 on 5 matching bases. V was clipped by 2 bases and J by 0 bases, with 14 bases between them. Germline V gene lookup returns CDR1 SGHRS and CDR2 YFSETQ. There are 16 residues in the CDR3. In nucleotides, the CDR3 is TGCGCCAGCAGCTTTTTAACAGGAAACATGAACACTGAAGCTTTCTTT. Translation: CASSFLTGNMNTEAFF.

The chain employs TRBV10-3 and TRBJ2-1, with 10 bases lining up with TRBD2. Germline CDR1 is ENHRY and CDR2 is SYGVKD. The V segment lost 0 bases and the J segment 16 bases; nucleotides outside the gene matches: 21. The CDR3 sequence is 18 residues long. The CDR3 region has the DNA TGTGCCATCAGTGAGTCGGTAGCGGGAGGACACGAAACTCCCCTCGAATTCTTC. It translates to CAISESVAGGHETPLEFF.

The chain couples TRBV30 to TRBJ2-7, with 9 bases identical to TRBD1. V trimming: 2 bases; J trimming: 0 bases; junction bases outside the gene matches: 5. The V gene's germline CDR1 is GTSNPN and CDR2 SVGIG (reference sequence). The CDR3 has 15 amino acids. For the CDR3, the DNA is TGTGCCTGGAGTCACCGGGACAGGGACTCCTACGAGCAGTACTTC. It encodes CAWSHRDRDSYEQYF.

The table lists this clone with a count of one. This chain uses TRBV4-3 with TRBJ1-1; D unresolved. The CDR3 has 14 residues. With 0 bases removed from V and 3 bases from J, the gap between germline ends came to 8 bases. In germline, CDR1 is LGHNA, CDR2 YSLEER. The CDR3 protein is CASSQEVRDTEAFF. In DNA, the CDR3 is TGCGCCAGCAGCCAAGAAGTACGGGACACTGAAGCTTTCTTT.

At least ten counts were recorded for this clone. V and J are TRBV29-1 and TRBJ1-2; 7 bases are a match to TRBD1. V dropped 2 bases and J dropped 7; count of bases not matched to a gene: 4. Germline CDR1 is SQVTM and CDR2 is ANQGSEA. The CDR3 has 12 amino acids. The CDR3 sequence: CSVEQGVRGYTF. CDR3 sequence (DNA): TGCAGCGTTGAACAGGGGGTCCGTGGCTACACCTTC.

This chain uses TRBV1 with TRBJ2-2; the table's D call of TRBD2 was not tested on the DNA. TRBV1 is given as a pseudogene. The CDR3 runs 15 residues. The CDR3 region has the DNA TGCACCAGCAGCGCGCCTGCACCGAACACCGGGGAGCTGTTTTTT. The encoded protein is CTSSAPAPNTGELFF.

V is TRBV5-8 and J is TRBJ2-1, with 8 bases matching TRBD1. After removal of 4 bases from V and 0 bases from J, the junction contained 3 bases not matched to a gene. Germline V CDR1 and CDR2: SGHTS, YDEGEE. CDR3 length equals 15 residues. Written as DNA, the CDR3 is TGTGCCAGCAGCGCCACAGGGGGCTCCTACAATGAGCAGTTCTTC. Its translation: CASSATGGSYNEQFF.

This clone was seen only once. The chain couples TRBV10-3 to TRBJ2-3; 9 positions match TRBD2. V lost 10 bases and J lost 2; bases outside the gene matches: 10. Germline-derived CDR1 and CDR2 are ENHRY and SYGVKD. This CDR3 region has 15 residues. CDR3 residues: CATVQAGGLTDTQYF. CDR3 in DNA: TGTGCCACCGTCCAAGCGGGGGGCCTCACAGATACGCAGTATTTT.

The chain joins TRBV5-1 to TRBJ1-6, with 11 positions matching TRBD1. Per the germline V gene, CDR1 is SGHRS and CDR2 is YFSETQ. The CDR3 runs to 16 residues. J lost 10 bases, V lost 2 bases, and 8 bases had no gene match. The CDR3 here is CASSFSGTGGRSPLHF. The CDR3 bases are TGCGCCAGCAGCTTTTCAGGGACAGGGGGTAGATCACCCCTCCACTTT.

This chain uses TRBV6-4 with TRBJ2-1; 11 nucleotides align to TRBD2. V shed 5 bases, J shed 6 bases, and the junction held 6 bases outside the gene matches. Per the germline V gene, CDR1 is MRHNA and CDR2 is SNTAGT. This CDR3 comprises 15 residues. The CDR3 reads CASSPTGLAANEQFF. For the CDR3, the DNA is TGTGCCAGCAGTCCTACGGGACTAGCGGCCAATGAGCAGTTCTTC.

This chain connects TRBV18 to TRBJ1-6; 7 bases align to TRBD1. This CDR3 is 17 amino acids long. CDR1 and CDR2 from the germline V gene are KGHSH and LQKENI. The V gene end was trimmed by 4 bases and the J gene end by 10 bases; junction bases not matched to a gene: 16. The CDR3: CASSQSQGVRRGSPLHF. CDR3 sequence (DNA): TGTGCCAGCTCACAATCCCAGGGGGTAAGAAGGGGATCACCCCTCCACTTT.

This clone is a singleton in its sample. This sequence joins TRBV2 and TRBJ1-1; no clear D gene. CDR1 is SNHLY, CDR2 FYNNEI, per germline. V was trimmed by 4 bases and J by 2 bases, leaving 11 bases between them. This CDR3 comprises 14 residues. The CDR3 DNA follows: TGTGCCAGCAGTGTTAACGGGAAAAACACTGAAGCTTTCTTT. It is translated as CASSVNGKNTEAFF.

The chain's CDR3 is CASSFNGGETQYF. Here the CDR3 DNA reads TGTGCCAGCAGTTTTAATGGAGGGGAGACCCAGTACTTC. V usage is TRBV12-3 or TRBV12-4 and J usage is TRBJ2-5; D may be TRBD2 (6 bases). V lost 3 bases, J lost 5 bases, and 10 bases lay in between. The CDR3 loop spans 13 amino acids.

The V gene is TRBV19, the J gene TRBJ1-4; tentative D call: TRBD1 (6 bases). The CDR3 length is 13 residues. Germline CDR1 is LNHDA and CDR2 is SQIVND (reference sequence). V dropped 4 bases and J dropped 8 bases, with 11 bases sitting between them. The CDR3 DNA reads TGTGCCAGTAGTAATGAAAGGGGGGAAAAACTGTTTTTT. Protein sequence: CASSNERGEKLFF.

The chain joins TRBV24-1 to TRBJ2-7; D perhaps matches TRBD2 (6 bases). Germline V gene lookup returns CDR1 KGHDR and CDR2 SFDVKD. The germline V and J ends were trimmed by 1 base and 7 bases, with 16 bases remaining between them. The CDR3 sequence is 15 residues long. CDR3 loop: CATSDFGGALGEQYF. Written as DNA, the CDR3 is TGTGCCACCAGTGATTTCGGGGGAGCCCTAGGGGAGCAGTACTTC.

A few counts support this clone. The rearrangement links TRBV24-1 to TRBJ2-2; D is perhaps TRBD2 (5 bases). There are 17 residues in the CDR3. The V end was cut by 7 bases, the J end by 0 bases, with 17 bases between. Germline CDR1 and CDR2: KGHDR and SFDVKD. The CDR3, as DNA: TGTGCCACCAGGGCAGGCGGAGCGGAGGCGAACACCGGGGAGCTGTTTTTT. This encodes CATRAGGAEANTGELFF.

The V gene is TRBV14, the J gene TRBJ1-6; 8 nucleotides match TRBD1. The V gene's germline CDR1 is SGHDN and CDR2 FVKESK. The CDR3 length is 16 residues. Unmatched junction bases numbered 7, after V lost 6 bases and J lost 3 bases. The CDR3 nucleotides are TGTGCCAGCAGTCGGACAGGGAGTCTCTATAATTCACCCCTCCACTTT. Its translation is CASSRTGSLYNSPLHF.

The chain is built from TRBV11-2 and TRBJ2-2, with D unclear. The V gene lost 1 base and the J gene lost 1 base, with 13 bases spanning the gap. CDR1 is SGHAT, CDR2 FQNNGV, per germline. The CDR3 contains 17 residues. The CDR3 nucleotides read TGTGCCAGCAGCTTAGGGCGTGGCGGTATGAACACCGGGGAGCTGTTTTTT. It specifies CASSLGRGGMNTGELFF.

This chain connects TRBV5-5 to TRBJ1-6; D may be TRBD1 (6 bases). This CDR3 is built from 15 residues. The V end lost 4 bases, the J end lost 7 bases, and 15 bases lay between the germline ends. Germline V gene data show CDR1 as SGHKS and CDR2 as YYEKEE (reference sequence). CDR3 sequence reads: CASSKEAQGNSPLHF. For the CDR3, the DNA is TGTGCCAGCAGCAAGGAGGCCCAGGGGAATTCACCCCTCCACTTT.

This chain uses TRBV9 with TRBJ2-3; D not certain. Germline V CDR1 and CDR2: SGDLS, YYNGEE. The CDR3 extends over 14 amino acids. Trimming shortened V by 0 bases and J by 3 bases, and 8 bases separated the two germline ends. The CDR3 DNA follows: TGTGCCAGCAGCGTAGTCGAGTATACAGATACGCAGTATTTT. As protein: CASSVVEYTDTQYF.

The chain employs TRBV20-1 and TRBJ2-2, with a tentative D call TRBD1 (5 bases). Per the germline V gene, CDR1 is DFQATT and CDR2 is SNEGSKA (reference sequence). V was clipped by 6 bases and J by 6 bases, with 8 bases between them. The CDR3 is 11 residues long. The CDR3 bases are TGCAGTGCAGCCAGGGCCGGGGAGCTGTTTTTT. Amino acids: CSAARAGELFF.

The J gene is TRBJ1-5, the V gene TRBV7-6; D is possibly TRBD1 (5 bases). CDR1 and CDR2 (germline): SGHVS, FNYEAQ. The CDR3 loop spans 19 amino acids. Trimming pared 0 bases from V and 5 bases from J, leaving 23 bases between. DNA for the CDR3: TGTGCCAGCAGCTTAGCGGGGAGGCGGGGCCCCGGATCCTATCAGCCCCAGCATTTT. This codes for CASSLAGRRGPGSYQPQHF.